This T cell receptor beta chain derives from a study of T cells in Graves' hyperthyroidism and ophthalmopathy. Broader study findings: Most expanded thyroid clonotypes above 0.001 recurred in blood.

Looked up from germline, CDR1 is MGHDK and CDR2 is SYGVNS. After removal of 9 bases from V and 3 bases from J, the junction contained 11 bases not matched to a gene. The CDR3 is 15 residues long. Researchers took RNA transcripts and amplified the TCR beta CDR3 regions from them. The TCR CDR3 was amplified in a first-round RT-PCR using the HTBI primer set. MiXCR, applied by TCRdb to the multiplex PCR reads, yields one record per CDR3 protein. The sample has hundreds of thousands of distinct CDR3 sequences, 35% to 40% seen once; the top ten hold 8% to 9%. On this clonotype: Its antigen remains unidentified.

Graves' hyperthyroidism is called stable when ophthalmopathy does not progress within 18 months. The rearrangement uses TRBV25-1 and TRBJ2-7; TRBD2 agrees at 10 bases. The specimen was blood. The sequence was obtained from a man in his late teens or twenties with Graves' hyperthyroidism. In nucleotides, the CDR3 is TGTGCCAGTAGTATCTCGGGGACTAGCGACTACGAGCAGTACTTC. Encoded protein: CASSISGTSDYEQYF.